These T cell receptor beta chains were read from a single sample in a study of cytomegalovirus exposure and HLA in healthy donors. Profiled with immunoSEQ multiplex PCR; TCRdb holds only in-frame clones, not every one. The sample totals fewer than 150,000 clones. Specimen: PBMCs. The origin of the receptors is a woman aged 55 to 70 in good health and CMV-seronegative. CDR3s include the opening cysteine and the closing phenylalanine or tryptophan. D genes are given only for firm matches.

TRBV7-8	TRBJ2-5	TRBD2	TGTGCCAGCAGACCAAGAGCGGGAGTGGAAGAGCAGTACTTC	CASRPRAGVEEQYF
TRBV2	TRBJ1-2	.	TGTGCCAGCAAGGGCGGGGATAAGAACTATGGCTACACCTTC	CASKGGDKNYGYTF
TRBV25-1	TRBJ1-2	.	TGTGCCAGCAGTGAGGGCCTTTTAGGCTACACCTTC	CASSEGLLGYTF
TRBV5-4	TRBJ2-1	TRBD1	TGTGCCAGCAGCTTCCCGGGGGGACAGGGGGGCTACAATGAGCAGTTCTTC	CASSFPGGQGGYNEQFF
TRBV30	TRBJ1-6	.	TGTGCCTGGACCCCGGGAAATAATAATTCACCCCTCCACTTT	CAWTPGNNNSPLHF
TRBV7-2	TRBJ1-2	TRBD1	TGTGCCAGCAGCTTAGCCGGGACAGGGGACTATGGCTACACCTTC	CASSLAGTGDYGYTF
TRBV4-2	TRBJ2-3	.	TGTGCCAGCAGCCAAGATTCTAGCACAGATACGCAGTATTTT	CASSQDSSTDTQYF
TRBV2	TRBJ2-5	TRBD1	TGTGCCAGCAGCTATGTGAAAGGGACAGGTCAAGAGACCCAGTACTTC	CASSYVKGTGQETQYF
TRBV2	TRBJ1-6	.	TGTGCCAGCCACCCCGAAGACTATCCAATTCATCCCCTCCACTTT	CASHPEDYPIHPLHF
TRBV20-1	TRBJ2-7	.	TGCAGTGCTAGAGATAACGAGCAGTACTTC	CSARDNEQYF
TRBV11-2	TRBJ2-1	TRBD2	TGTGCCAGCAGCTTATATTACGGGGGGGCCTACAATGAGCAGTTCTTC	CASSLYYGGAYNEQFF
TRBV7-3	TRBJ2-1	.	TGTGCCAGCAGCTTGGAGGGAATCCGAAGGAGGGGTGAGCAGTTCTTC	CASSLEGIRRRGEQFF
TRBV4-2	TRBJ1-4	TRBD1	TGTGCCAGCAGCCAAACGACAGGGACGGCAACTAATGAAAAACTGTTTTTT	CASSQTTGTATNEKLFF
TRBV5-1	TRBJ1-6	.	TGCGCCAGCAGCCCCCGGGGGGATTCCTACTATAATTCACCCCTCCACTTT	CASSPRGDSYYNSPLHF
TRBV5-4	TRBJ2-7	TRBD1	TGTGCCAGCAGCTTTAGACAGGGGGAAGCCTACGAGCAGTACTTC	CASSFRQGEAYEQYF
TRBV5-4	TRBJ1-1	TRBD1	TGTGCCAGCAGCGCTCAGGGGGCGCGGAGGACTGAAGCTTTCTTT	CASSAQGARRTEAFF
TRBV14	TRBJ1-5	TRBD1	TGTGCCAGCAGCCAGACAGGGGGTGGCAATCAGCCCCAGCATTTT	CASSQTGGGNQPQHF
TRBV5-4	TRBJ1-2	TRBD1	TGTGCCAGCAGCTTACGGGACAGCGGGAGTGGCTACACCTTC	CASSLRDSGSGYTF
TRBV4-1	TRBJ2-2	.	TGCGCCAGCAGCCAAGACCTCCCGAACACCGGGGAGCTGTTTTTT	CASSQDLPNTGELFF
TRBV7-9	TRBJ2-7	TRBD1	TGTGCCAGCAGCCGAGACAGGGTTTTCGATGAGCAGTACTTC	CASSRDRVFDEQYF
TRBV5-4	TRBJ1-1	.	TGTGCCAGCAGCTTGGCGTGGCAGGGGGAAGCTTTCTTT	CASSLAWQGEAFF
TRBV6-1	TRBJ1-5	.	TGTGCCAGCAGTGAACGCGAAAATCAGCCCCAGCATTTT	CASSERENQPQHF
TRBV13	TRBJ2-1	TRBD2	TGTGCCAGCAGCCCTTTAGCGGGAGGGTACAATGAGCAGTTCTTC	CASSPLAGGYNEQFF
TRBV20-1	TRBJ1-2	.	TGCAGTGCTCGGGCAGGGTTTGGCTACACCTTC	CSARAGFGYTF
TRBV6-5	TRBJ1-4	.	TGTGCCAGCAGTGAGAGCGGGGTGAATGAAAAACTGTTTTTT	CASSESGVNEKLFF
TRBV11-1	TRBJ1-4	.	TGTGCCAGCAGCCCGACCGGGAAAACTAATGAAAAACTGTTTTTT	CASSPTGKTNEKLFF
TRBV2	TRBJ2-7	TRBD1	TGTGCCACCTCCGGGACAGGGGGACCCGAGCAGTACTTC	CATSGTGGPEQYF
TRBV6-5	TRBJ2-7	.	TGTGCCAGCAGTTCAGGGATGGGATTTCAAGCCTACGAGCAGTACTTC	CASSSGMGFQAYEQYF
TRBV7-9	TRBJ1-1	.	TGTGCCAGCAGCTTAAGCAGGACTGAAGCTTTCTTT	CASSLSRTEAFF
TRBV28	TRBJ2-7	.	TGTGCCAGCAGTTTAGCAGGGCCCTACGAGCAGTACTTC	CASSLAGPYEQYF
TRBV6-1	TRBJ2-7	.	TGTGCCAGCAGTGAAGCGCCGGGTGCGGACTACGAGCAGTACTTC	CASSEAPGADYEQYF
TRBV5-3	TRBJ2-5	.	TGTGCCAGAAGCTTAGTGTCGTTCAGGGTGGGTAGTCGGGAGACCCAGTACTTC	CARSLVSFRVGSRETQYF
TRBV2	TRBJ1-5	.	TGTGCCAGCAGTCCCAGGGTGGGCGGCAATCAGCCCCAGCATTTT	CASSPRVGGNQPQHF
TRBV28	TRBJ2-1	TRBD1	TGTGCCAGCAGTCTCCGGGACAGGGGAAGAAATGAGCAGTTCTTC	CASSLRDRGRNEQFF
TRBV19	TRBJ1-4	.	TGTGCCAGTAGTATTTCCAACAGGGTGGCTAATGAAAAACTGTTTTTT	CASSISNRVANEKLFF
TRBV18	TRBJ2-1	.	TGTGCCAGCTCACCCAGACGGGTTTCGGGATACAATGAGCAGTTCTTC	CASSPRRVSGYNEQFF
TRBV9	TRBJ1-3	.	TGTGCCAGCAGCGCCGGTACCGCTGGAAACACCATATATTTT	CASSAGTAGNTIYF
TRBV5-8	TRBJ2-5	TRBD2	TGTGCCGGGAGGGGCGAAACATTGAGTCAAGAGACCCAGTACTTC	CAGRGETLSQETQYF
TRBV5-1	TRBJ1-2	.	TGCGCCAGCAGCTTACAAAGAGGGGGTAGCTATGGCTACACCTTC	CASSLQRGGSYGYTF
TRBV7-9	TRBJ1-1	.	TGTGCCAGCAGCTTGATAAGAGATGAAGCTTTCTTT	CASSLIRDEAFF
TRBV28	TRBJ2-5	TRBD2	TGTAGCGGGAAAAAGACCCAGTACTTC	CSGKKTQYF
TRBV5-8	TRBJ1-1	.	TGTGCCAGCAGCCCCGTAGACGGGAACTTAAGGACTGAAGCTTTCTTT	CASSPVDGNLRTEAFF
TRBV6-5	TRBJ2-1	TRBD1	TGTGCCAGCAGAAGACAGGGAAGCAATGAGCAGTTCTTC	CASRRQGSNEQFF
TRBV28	TRBJ2-7	.	TGTGCCAGCAGCCGACCACAGGGTTTTGGGCAGTACTTC	CASSRPQGFGQYF
TRBV27	TRBJ1-1	.	TGTGCCAGCAGTTTAATGCCCGGGACACAAGCGGGGTCCACTGAAGCTTTCTTT	CASSLMPGTQAGSTEAFF
TRBV4-2	TRBJ2-7	TRBD2	TGTGCCAGCAGCCAAGCGACTAGCGGGGGGGAATACTACGAGCAGTACTTC	CASSQATSGGEYYEQYF
TRBV28	TRBJ2-1	TRBD2	TGTGCCAGCAGTGAAGGCGGGGGTCTCAATGAGCAGTTCTTC	CASSEGGGLNEQFF
TRBV6-1	TRBJ2-1	TRBD2	TGTGCCAGCAGTGAAATATCGGGGGGACTTGCCTACAATGAGCAGTTCTTC	CASSEISGGLAYNEQFF